The clone carrying this T cell receptor (beta chain) was found a few times. Antigen: not known. This entry is derived from a study of T cell responses to AZD1222 COVID-19 vaccine. Whole-study findings and limits: Along spike, vaccine-associated CD4 TCRs were found throughout, with dominance at 160-218 and 743-854. Donor demographics were predominantly white British with a female majority; clonal diversity may be underestimated.

The CDR3 extends over 13 amino acids. Looked up from germline, CDR1 is SGHRS and CDR2 is YFSETQ. V dropped 0 bases and J dropped 5 bases, with 9 bases sitting between them. Only in-frame clones appear in the TCRdb table, and some are missing; sequencing was by immunoSEQ multiplex PCR. In the table there are over 110,000 clones, roughly 90% of which are singletons. The V and J genes are TRBV5-1 and TRBJ2-7; D not resolved. The sequences come from peripheral blood, collected on day 0 of AZD1222 vaccination. This receptor was identified in an adult in good health. The CDR3 loop is CASSLVGNNEQYF. The CDR3 DNA follows: TGCGCCAGCAGCTTGGTAGGGAACAACGAGCAGTACTTC.